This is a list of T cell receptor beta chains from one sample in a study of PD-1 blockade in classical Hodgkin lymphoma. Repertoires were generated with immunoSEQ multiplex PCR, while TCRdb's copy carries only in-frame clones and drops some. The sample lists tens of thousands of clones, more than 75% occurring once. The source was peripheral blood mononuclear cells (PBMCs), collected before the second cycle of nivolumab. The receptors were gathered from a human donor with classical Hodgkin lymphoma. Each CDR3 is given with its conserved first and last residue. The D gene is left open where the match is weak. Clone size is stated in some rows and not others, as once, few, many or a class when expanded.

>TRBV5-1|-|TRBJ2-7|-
CASSIEGTPGYEQYF
TGCGCCAGCAGTATCGAAGGGACTCCTGGGTACGAGCAGTACTTC
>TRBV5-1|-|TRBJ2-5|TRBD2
CASSFSGVKETQYF
TGCGCCAGCAGCTTTAGCGGGGTCAAAGAGACCCAGTACTTC
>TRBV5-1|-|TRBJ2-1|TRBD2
CASSFVPLAGGLQFF
TGCGCCAGCAGCTTTGTACCACTAGCGGGGGGGCTGCAGTTCTTC
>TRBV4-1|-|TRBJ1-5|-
CASSPGRQEPQHF
TGCGCCAGCAGCCCAGGACGACAGGAGCCCCAGCATTTT
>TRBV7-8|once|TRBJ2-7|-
CASSLAGRRIYEQYF
TGTGCCAGCAGCTTAGCCGGACGGAGAATCTACGAGCAGTACTTC
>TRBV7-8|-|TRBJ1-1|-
CASSSRSGVDTEAFF
TGTGCCAGCAGCTCGAGATCCGGGGTAGACACTGAAGCTTTCTTT
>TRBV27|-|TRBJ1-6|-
CASSSLGRGNSPLHF
TGTGCCAGCAGCTCCCTGGGTAGGGGTAATTCACCCCTCCACTTT
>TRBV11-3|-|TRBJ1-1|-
CASSLDEGNTEAFF
TGTGCCAGCAGCTTGGACGAAGGGAACACTGAAGCTTTCTTT
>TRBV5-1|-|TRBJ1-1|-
CASSLVGRGRGAEAFF
TGCGCCAGCAGCTTGGTGGGGCGGGGCAGGGGAGCTGAAGCTTTCTTT
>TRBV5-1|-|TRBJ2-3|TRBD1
CASSKGASTDTQYF
TGCGCCAGCAGCAAGGGGGCATCAACAGATACGCAGTATTTT
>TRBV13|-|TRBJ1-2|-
CASSSDGSYGYTF
TGTGCCAGCAGCTCGGACGGATCTTATGGCTACACCTTC
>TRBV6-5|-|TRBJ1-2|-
CASSLGGKGYTF
TGTGCCAGCAGTTTGGGGGGCAAGGGCTACACCTTC
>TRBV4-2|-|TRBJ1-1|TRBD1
CASRRKLPGTDFMNTEAFF
TGTGCCAGCAGACGAAAACTTCCCGGGACAGACTTCATGAACACTGAAGCTTTCTTT
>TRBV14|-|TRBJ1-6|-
CASLLGHDPPLHF
TGTGCCAGCCTATTAGGTCATGATCCACCCCTCCACTTT
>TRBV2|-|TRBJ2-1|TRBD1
CASRERTGTVYNEQFF
TGTGCCAGCAGGGAACGGACCGGGACAGTTTACAATGAGCAGTTCTTC
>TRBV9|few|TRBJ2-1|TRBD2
CASSGPAGWDNEQFF
TGTGCCAGCAGCGGACCAGCGGGGTGGGACAATGAGCAGTTCTTC
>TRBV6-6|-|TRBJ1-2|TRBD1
CASSQTGRESYGYTF
TGTGCCAGCAGCCAGACAGGGAGGGAGAGCTATGGCTACACCTTC
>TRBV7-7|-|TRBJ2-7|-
CASSLADGTGTQSYEQYF
TGTGCCAGCAGCTTAGCAGACGGAACCGGGACACAGTCCTACGAGCAGTACTTC
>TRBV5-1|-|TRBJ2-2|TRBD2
CASSFAGEVGGELFF
TGCGCCAGCAGCTTTGCGGGGGAAGTAGGTGGGGAGCTGTTTTTT
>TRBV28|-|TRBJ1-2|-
CASSPQGTRYGYTF
TGTGCCAGCAGTCCACAAGGGACTCGCTATGGCTACACCTTC
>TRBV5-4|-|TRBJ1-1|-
CASKFRGGEAFF
TGTGCCAGCAAATTCAGAGGGGGGGAAGCTTTCTTT
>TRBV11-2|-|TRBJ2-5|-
CASSPTVETQYF
TGTGCCAGCAGCCCGACGGTAGAGACCCAGTACTTC
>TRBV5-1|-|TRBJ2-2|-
CASSSQGTGELFF
TGCGCCAGCAGCTCTCAAGGAACCGGGGAGCTGTTTTTT
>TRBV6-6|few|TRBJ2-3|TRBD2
CASLASGGQSDTQYF
TGTGCCAGCTTGGCTAGCGGGGGGCAGTCAGATACGCAGTATTTT
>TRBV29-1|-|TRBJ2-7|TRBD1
CSVVGGTGANEQYF
TGCAGCGTTGTCGGCGGGACAGGGGCGAACGAGCAGTACTTC
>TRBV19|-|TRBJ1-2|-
CASRTVQGGYGYTF
TGTGCCAGTAGGACAGTTCAGGGAGGTTATGGCTACACCTTC
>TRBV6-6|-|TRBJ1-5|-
CASSRRGGNQPQHF
TGTGCCAGCAGTCGGAGGGGGGGCAATCAGCCCCAGCATTTT
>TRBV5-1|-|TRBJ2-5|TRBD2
CASSHGRGQETQYF
TGCGCCAGCAGCCATGGGAGGGGCCAAGAGACCCAGTACTTC
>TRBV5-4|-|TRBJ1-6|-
CASSTLSIPSPLHF
TGTGCCAGCAGCACCCTATCTATCCCTTCACCCCTCCACTTT
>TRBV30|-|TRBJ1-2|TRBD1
CAWSRDRVKSYGYTF
TGTGCCTGGAGTCGGGACAGGGTCAAGAGCTATGGCTACACCTTC
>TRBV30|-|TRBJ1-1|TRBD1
CAWSHLGQGETEAFF
TGTGCCTGGAGCCACCTGGGACAGGGAGAAACTGAAGCTTTCTTT
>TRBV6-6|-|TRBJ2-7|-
CASSYGGQHYEQYF
TGTGCCAGCAGTTACGGGGGACAACACTACGAGCAGTACTTC
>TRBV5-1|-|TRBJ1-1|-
CASSIQANTEAFF
TGCGCCAGCAGCATACAGGCGAACACTGAAGCTTTCTTT
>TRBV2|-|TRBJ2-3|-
CASSEDSTLSTDTQYF
TGTGCCAGCAGCGAGGACAGCACCCTTAGCACAGATACGCAGTATTTT
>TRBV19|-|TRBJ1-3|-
CASSRGQTSGNTIYF
TGTGCCAGTAGCCGAGGACAGACATCTGGAAACACCATATATTTT
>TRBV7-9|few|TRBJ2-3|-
CASSVERGDTQYF
TGTGCCAGCAGCGTGGAACGGGGGGATACGCAGTATTTT
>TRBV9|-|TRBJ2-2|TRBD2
CASSDGRGALNTGELFF
TGTGCCAGCAGCGACGGGCGGGGGGCCCTGAACACCGGGGAGCTGTTTTTT
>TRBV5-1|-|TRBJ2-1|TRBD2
CASSLAPFSGGLHNEQFF
TGCGCCAGCAGCTTGGCCCCTTTTAGCGGGGGGCTCCACAATGAGCAGTTCTTC
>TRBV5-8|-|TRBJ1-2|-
CASSLRVPGDGYTF
TGTGCCAGCAGCTTGAGGGTCCCAGGGGATGGCTACACCTTC
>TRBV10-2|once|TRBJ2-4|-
CASSEQRRLAKNIQYF
TGCGCCAGCAGTGAGCAGCGACGCTTAGCCAAAAACATTCAGTACTTC
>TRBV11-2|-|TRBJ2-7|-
CASSPGTLEQYF
TGTGCCAGCAGCCCCGGGACCCTCGAGCAGTACTTC
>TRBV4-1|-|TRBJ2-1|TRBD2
CASTREGGGAWNEQFF
TGCGCCAGCACCAGAGAGGGCGGGGGGGCGTGGAATGAGCAGTTCTTC
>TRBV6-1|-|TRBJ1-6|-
CASSEEGPSYNSPLHF
TGTGCCAGCAGTGAAGAGGGTCCCTCCTATAATTCACCCCTCCACTTT
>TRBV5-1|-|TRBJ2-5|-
CASSSQGFQETQYF
TGCGCCAGCAGCTCACAGGGATTCCAAGAGACCCAGTACTTC
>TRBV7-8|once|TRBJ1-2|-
CASSLASPGTIPGYTF
TGTGCCAGCAGCTTAGCCAGCCCCGGGACTATCCCCGGCTACACCTTC
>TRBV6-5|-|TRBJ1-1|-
CASTYGEQNEAFF
TGTGCCAGCACTTATGGTGAACAGAACGAAGCTTTCTTT
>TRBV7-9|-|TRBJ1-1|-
CASSAQENTEAFF
TGTGCCAGCAGCGCTCAGGAGAACACTGAAGCTTTCTTT
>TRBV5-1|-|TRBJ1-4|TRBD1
CASSLGDRAHEKLFF
TGCGCCAGCAGCTTGGGGGACAGGGCTCATGAAAAACTGTTTTTT
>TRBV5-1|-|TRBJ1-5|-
CASSLVPGSQPQHF
TGCGCCAGCAGCTTGGTGCCAGGCTCCCAGCCCCAGCATTTT
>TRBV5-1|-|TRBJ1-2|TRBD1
CASSHLQGARGYTF
TGCGCCAGCAGCCATTTACAGGGGGCGCGGGGCTACACCTTC
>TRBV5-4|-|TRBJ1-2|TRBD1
CASSPILQGAGYTF
TGTGCCAGCAGCCCAATTTTACAGGGGGCTGGCTACACCTTC
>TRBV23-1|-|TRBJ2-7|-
CASSQSIGSMLLVEQYF
TGCGCCAGCAGTCAATCGATCGGAAGTATGCTCTTAGTCGAGCAGTACTTC
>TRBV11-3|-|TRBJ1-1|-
CGGSGAFF
TGTGGGGGGTCGGGAGCTTTCTTT
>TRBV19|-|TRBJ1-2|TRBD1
CASSIAVGQGYGYTF
TGTGCCAGTAGTATTGCCGTCGGACAGGGGTACGGCTACACCTTC
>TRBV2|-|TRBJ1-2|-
CASREGQTYGYTF
TGTGCCAGCAGAGAAGGACAGACCTATGGCTACACCTTC